Listed below are T cell receptor beta chains from one sample, sequenced in a study of control samples from healthy donors and cancer patients. The table came from immunoSEQ multiplex PCR; TCRdb's copy has only in-frame clones and leaves some out. The sample yields 150,000 to 200,000 clones, 80% to 95% seen once. The sequenced material came from blood. These receptors were collected from a man between 18 and 29 years old in good health. Each CDR3 is given with its conserved first and last residue. A D gene is named only where the DNA matches it firmly. Clone size is shown for a subset of rows, as once, few, many or a class of expanded clone.

D,V,size,J,DNA,CDR3
-,TRBV6-1,once,TRBJ2-3,TGTGCCAGCAGTGAGTACAGGGCCAACACAGATACGCAGTATTTT,CASSEYRANTDTQYF
-,TRBV21-1,-,TRBJ2-5,TGTGCCAGCAGCAAAGTTTGGACTTTCCATAAGGGGGCCCAGTACTTC,CASSKVWTFHKGAQYF
-,TRBV11-1,-,TRBJ2-3,TGTGCCAGCAGCTTAGGGGGTAGCACAGATACGCAGTATTTT,CASSLGGSTDTQYF
-,TRBV28,-,TRBJ2-2,TGTGCCAGCAGCGAGCCGAACACCGGGGAGCTGTTTTTT,CASSEPNTGELFF
-,TRBV24-1,-,TRBJ1-5,TGTGCCACCAGTGATGCAAATCAGCCCCAGCATTTT,CATSDANQPQHF
TRBD1,TRBV10-3,-,TRBJ2-5,TGTGCCATCAGGGGACAGGGTGCAGAGACCCAGTACTTC,CAIRGQGAETQYF
-,TRBV7-6,few,TRBJ1-5,TGTGCCAGCAGCTTATCATCCGATACGACCCAGCATTTT,CASSLSSDTTQHF
TRBD1,TRBV28,-,TRBJ1-5,TGTGCCAGCTCGAAAATCGACAGGGACAATCAGCCCCAGCATTTT,CASSKIDRDNQPQHF
-,TRBV25-1,many,TRBJ1-4,TGTGCCAGCAGTGACCGAGGAGGTTCAAATGAAAAACTGTTTTTT,CASSDRGGSNEKLFF
TRBD1,TRBV6-4,-,TRBJ2-2,TGTGCCAGCAGTGACTCGGGACAGGCTCGGGAGCTGTTTTTT,CASSDSGQARELFF
-,TRBV5-1,-,TRBJ1-2,TGCGCCAGCAGCTTGGCCTTTCGGTACGACTATGGCTACACCTTC,CASSLAFRYDYGYTF
TRBD1,TRBV19,-,TRBJ2-3,TGTGCCAGTGCTGACAGGGGTCACACAGATACGCAGTATTTT,CASADRGHTDTQYF
TRBD2,TRBV5-1,-,TRBJ2-5,TGCGCCAGCAGCCCCGGACTAGCAGTTGAGACCCAGTACTTC,CASSPGLAVETQYF
-,TRBV9,-,TRBJ1-2,TGTGCCAGCAGCGTAGCCTGGGCTGCTGGCTACACCTTC,CASSVAWAAGYTF
-,TRBV5-6,-,TRBJ2-7,TGTGCCAGCAGCTTAAGGAGTACCTACGAGCAGTACTTC,CASSLRSTYEQYF
-,TRBV18,-,TRBJ2-1,TGTGCCAGCTCACCTCAAGACGGCGAGGAGCAGTTCTTC,CASSPQDGEEQFF
-,TRBV30,once,TRBJ1-2,TGTGCCTGGAGTCGACAAAACGGGGGCTACACCTTC,CAWSRQNGGYTF
TRBD2,TRBV27,-,TRBJ2-3,TGTGCCAGCAGTTTACTAGCGGGGGTTCAAGATACGCAGTATTTT,CASSLLAGVQDTQYF
TRBD1,TRBV11-2,few,TRBJ1-6,TGTGCCAGCAGCTCCCTGGACAGGGCCGCTAGTTCACCCCTCCACTTT,CASSSLDRAASSPLHF
-,TRBV25-1,-,TRBJ1-6,TGTGCCAGCAGTGTGGATGGGAATTCACCCCTCCACTTT,CASSVDGNSPLHF
-,TRBV29-1,-,TRBJ1-2,TGCAGCGTTGAAGTTGGGGGTGGCGGCTACACCTTC,CSVEVGGGGYTF
-,TRBV2,-,TRBJ2-7,TGTGCCAGCCACTTTACGAGCTCCTACGAGCAGTACTTC,CASHFTSSYEQYF
-,TRBV2,-,TRBJ2-1,TGTGCCATCGCCGGGTCAGGTGAGCAGTTCTTC,CAIAGSGEQFF
-,TRBV27,-,TRBJ1-6,TGTGCCAGCAGTTTGGTTAGGAATTCACCCCTCCACTTT,CASSLVRNSPLHF
-,TRBV7-2,-,TRBJ2-1,TGTGCCAGCAGCTTAGTGGCGGGACAGGAGCAGTTCTTC,CASSLVAGQEQFF
-,TRBV18,-,TRBJ1-1,TGTGCCAGCTCACCCGAGATGAACACTGAAGCTTTCTTT,CASSPEMNTEAFF
-,TRBV5-1,-,TRBJ2-4,TGCGCCAGCAGCGGAGGGGGCTCAGACATTCAGTACTTC,CASSGGGSDIQYF
-,TRBV2,-,TRBJ1-4,TGTGCCAGCAGTTTAGAGGGGGCAACTAATGAAAAACTGTTTTTT,CASSLEGATNEKLFF
-,TRBV4-1,-,TRBJ2-7,TGCGCCAGCAGCCTCCCGGGACGGACGTCTTACGAGCAGTACTTC,CASSLPGRTSYEQYF
-,TRBV5-1,-,TRBJ2-6,TGCGCCAGCAGCTTGCTCCCCCCTGCGGGCAACTCTGGGGCCAACGTCCTGACTTTC,CASSLLPPAGNSGANVLTF
-,TRBV30,-,TRBJ1-1,TGTGCCTGGAGTATCGGAGGGACTGAAGCTTTCTTT,CAWSIGGTEAFF
-,TRBV28,once,TRBJ1-3,TGTGCCAGCAGTTTATATCCGGGTTTAGTTGGAAACACCATATATTTT,CASSLYPGLVGNTIYF
-,TRBV9,-,TRBJ2-7,TGTGCCAGCAGCGTAGCAGGGACGGGCGCCTACGAGCAGTACTTC,CASSVAGTGAYEQYF
-,TRBV2,-,TRBJ2-7,TGTGCCAGCGGACAGTTTTGGGGGGGGGCCTACGAGCAGTACTTC,CASGQFWGGAYEQYF
-,TRBV2,-,TRBJ1-2,TGTGCCAGCAGTCTAAACACCTATGGCTACACCTTC,CASSLNTYGYTF
-,TRBV6-1,-,TRBJ1-6,TGTGCCAGCAGTGAATGGGCGGGACTTATCATACCCCTCCACTTT,CASSEWAGLIIPLHF
-,TRBV2,-,TRBJ1-2,TGTGCCAGCAGTGAAGCGGTGGGGGGGAGGTATGGCTACACCTTC,CASSEAVGGRYGYTF
TRBD1,TRBV28,-,TRBJ1-3,TGTGCCAGCAGACAGGGGACTGGAAACACCATATATTTT,CASRQGTGNTIYF
-,TRBV25-1,-,TRBJ2-1,TGTGCCAGCAGTGATTTGGGGGTGGTAGACAATGAGCAGTTCTTC,CASSDLGVVDNEQFF
-,TRBV15,-,TRBJ2-3,TGTGCCACCAGCAGGTGGCCCCCTGGGGGCGGGGGTTACACAGATACGCAGTATTTT,CATSRWPPGGGGYTDTQYF
-,TRBV27,-,TRBJ1-6,TGTGCCAGCAGACGGGACGCGAGTCTACTCCTCCACTTT,CASRRDASLLLHF
TRBD2,TRBV7-9,-,TRBJ2-2,TGTGCCAGCAGGCGGGGGGTAAACACCGGGGAGCTGTTTTTT,CASRRGVNTGELFF
-,TRBV19,-,TRBJ2-1,TGTGCCAGTAGCCTGGGAGGCGCTGAGCAGTTCTTC,CASSLGGAEQFF
TRBD2,TRBV27,-,TRBJ2-1,TGTGCCAGCAGTTTATATTTTCGGGTGGCGACTAGCGGGGGGTACAATGAGCAGTTCTTC,CASSLYFRVATSGGYNEQFF
-,TRBV3-1/TRBV3-2,-,TRBJ2-2,TGTGCCAGCAGCCAAGGGACAGCGAACACCGGGGAGCTGTTTTTT,CASSQGTANTGELFF
-,TRBV5-5,-,TRBJ2-7,TGTGCCAGCAGGCTCAGACAGGGGAGGGTCGAGCAGTACTTC,CASRLRQGRVEQYF
-,TRBV19,-,TRBJ1-5,TGTGCCAGTCGAAGTAGGGGGGTTGTTAGCAATCAGCCCCAGCATTTT,CASRSRGVVSNQPQHF
-,TRBV3-1/TRBV3-2,once,TRBJ2-2,TGTGCCAGCAGCCAAGATAGGCCCGGGGAGCTGTTTTTT,CASSQDRPGELFF
-,TRBV9,-,TRBJ2-5,TGTGCCAGCAGCCCCTCGAGGGACGGGGAGACCCAGTACTTC,CASSPSRDGETQYF
TRBD1,TRBV11-2,-,TRBJ1-1,TGTGCCAGCAGCCCACGGACAGGGGTCACTGAAGCTTTCTTT,CASSPRTGVTEAFF
-,TRBV7-2,-,TRBJ1-1,TGTGCCAGCAGCTCCCAGGGAGACACTGAAGCTTTCTTT,CASSSQGDTEAFF
-,TRBV19,-,TRBJ1-6,TGTGCCAGTAATCTGGTTGCCTCGGGCTCACCCCTCCACTTT,CASNLVASGSPLHF
-,TRBV5-6,-,TRBJ1-2,TGTGCCAGCAGCTTCATTAAAGGGCCCTCCTACTATGGCTACACCTTC,CASSFIKGPSYYGYTF